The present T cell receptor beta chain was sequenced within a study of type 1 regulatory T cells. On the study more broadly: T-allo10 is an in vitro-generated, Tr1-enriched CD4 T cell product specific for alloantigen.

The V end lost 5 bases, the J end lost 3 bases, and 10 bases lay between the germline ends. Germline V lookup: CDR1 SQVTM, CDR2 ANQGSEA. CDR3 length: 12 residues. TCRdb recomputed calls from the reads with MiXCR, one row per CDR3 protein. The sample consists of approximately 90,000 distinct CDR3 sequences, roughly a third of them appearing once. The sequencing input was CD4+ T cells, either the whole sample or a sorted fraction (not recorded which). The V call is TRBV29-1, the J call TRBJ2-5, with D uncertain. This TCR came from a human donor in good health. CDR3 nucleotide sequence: TGCAGCGTTAGTAGCACGAAAGAGACCCAGTACTTC. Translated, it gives CSVSSTKETQYF.